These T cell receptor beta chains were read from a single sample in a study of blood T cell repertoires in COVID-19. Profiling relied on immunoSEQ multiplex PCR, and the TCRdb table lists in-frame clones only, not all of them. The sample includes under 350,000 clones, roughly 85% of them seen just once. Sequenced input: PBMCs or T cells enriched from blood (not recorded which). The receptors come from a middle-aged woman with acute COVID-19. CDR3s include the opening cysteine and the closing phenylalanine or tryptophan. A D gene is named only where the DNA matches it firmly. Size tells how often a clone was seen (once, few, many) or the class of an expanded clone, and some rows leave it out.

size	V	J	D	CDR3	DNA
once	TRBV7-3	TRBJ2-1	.	CASSLNSGYNEQFF	TGTGCCAGCAGCTTAAATTCGGGATACAATGAGCAGTTCTTC
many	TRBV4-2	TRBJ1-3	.	CASSQDSTSGNTIYF	TGTGCCAGCAGCCAAGACAGTACCTCTGGAAACACCATATATTTT
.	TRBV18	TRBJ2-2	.	CASSLGGNTGELFF	TGTGCCAGCTCGCTAGGTGGGAACACCGGGGAGCTGTTTTTT
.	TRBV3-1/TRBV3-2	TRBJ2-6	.	CASRRNYRSSGANVLTF	TGTGCCAGCAGAAGAAACTACAGGAGCTCTGGGGCCAACGTCCTGACTTTC
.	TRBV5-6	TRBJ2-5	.	CASTNWGRGPTGTQYF	TGTGCCAGCACCAACTGGGGGCGGGGGCCCACGGGGACCCAGTACTTC
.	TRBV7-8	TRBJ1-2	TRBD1	CASSLDRGSDYGYTF	TGTGCCAGCAGCTTAGACAGGGGATCCGACTATGGCTACACCTTC
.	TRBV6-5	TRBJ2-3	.	CASSSTDTQYF	TGTGCCAGCTCTAGCACAGATACGCAGTATTTT
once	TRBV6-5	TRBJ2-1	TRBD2	CASSYSASGRYNEQFF	TGTGCCAGCAGTTACTCTGCTAGCGGCCGGTACAATGAGCAGTTCTTC
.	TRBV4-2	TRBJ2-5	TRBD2	CASSKSGGGETQYF	TGTGCCAGCAGCAAAAGCGGGGGGGGAGAGACCCAGTACTTC
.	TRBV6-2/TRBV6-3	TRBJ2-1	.	CASSTYNEQFF	TGTGCCAGCAGTACATACAATGAGCAGTTCTTC
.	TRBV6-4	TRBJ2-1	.	CASSDYVASREQFF	TGTGCCAGCAGTGACTATGTAGCTAGTCGAGAGCAGTTCTTC
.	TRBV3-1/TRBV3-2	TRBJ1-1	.	CASSLNTEAFF	TGTGCCAGCAGCCTAAACACTGAAGCTTTCTTT
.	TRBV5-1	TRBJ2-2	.	CASSPRTDTGELFF	TGCGCCAGCAGCCCGAGAACTGACACCGGGGAGCTGTTTTTT
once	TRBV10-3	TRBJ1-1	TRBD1	CAISESTGQGGTEAFF	TGTGCCATCAGTGAGTCGACGGGACAGGGTGGCACTGAAGCTTTCTTT
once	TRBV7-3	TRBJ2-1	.	CASSSGANNEQFF	TGTGCCAGCAGCTCAGGGGCAAACAATGAGCAGTTCTTC
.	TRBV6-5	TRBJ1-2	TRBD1	CASSFLYRGHVDGYTF	TGTGCCAGCAGTTTCCTCTACAGGGGGCATGTAGATGGCTACACCTTC
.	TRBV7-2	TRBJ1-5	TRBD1	CASSDEGQYSNQPQHF	TGTGCCAGCAGCGACGAGGGACAGTATAGCAATCAGCCCCAGCATTTT
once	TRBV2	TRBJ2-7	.	CASSAVDIYYEQYF	TGTGCCAGCAGTGCTGTGGACATCTATTACGAGCAGTACTTC
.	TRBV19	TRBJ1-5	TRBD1	CASSADRVGNQPQHF	TGTGCCAGTAGTGCGGACAGGGTCGGCAATCAGCCCCAGCATTTT
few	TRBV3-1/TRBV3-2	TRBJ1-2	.	CASSQVSGFGYGYTF	TGTGCCAGCAGCCAAGTGTCAGGGTTCGGCTATGGCTACACCTTC
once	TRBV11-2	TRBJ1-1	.	CASSLEGQKNTEAFF	TGTGCCAGCAGCTTAGAAGGACAGAAAAACACTGAAGCTTTCTTT
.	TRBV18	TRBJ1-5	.	CASSPLAGSNQPQHF	TGTGCCAGCTCACCACTAGCGGGGAGCAATCAGCCCCAGCATTTT
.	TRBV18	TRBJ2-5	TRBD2	CASSSQLATQETQYF	TGTGCCAGCTCGTCCCAACTAGCGACCCAAGAGACCCAGTACTTC
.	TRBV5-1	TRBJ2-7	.	CASSLDRSSGEQYF	TGCGCCAGCAGCTTGGACCGATCTTCGGGGGAGCAGTACTTC
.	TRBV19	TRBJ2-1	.	CASSKVQGTYNEQFF	TGTGCCAGTAGTAAGGTACAGGGTACCTACAATGAGCAGTTCTTC
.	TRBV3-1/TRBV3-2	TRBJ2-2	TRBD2	CASSFLATSGKTGELFF	TGTGCCAGCAGCTTCCTAGCCACTAGCGGAAAGACCGGGGAGCTGTTTTTT
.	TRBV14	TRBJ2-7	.	CASSRRHQGGNEQYF	TGTGCCAGCAGCCGTCGGCACCAGGGGGGAAACGAGCAGTACTTC
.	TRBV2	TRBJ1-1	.	CASNEGLSWAFF	TGTGCCAGCAATGAGGGACTAAGTTGGGCTTTCTTT
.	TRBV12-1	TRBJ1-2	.	CASSSHRVGYTF	TGTGCCAGCAGCTCCCACAGGGTTGGCTACACCTTC
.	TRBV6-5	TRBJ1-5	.	CASRLTGVSNQPQHF	TGTGCCAGCAGGCTTACAGGAGTTAGCAATCAGCCCCAGCATTTT
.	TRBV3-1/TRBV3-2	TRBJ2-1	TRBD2	CASSQDSWRGGGNEQFF	TGTGCCAGCAGCCAAGATTCCTGGCGGGGGGGCGGGAATGAGCAGTTCTTC
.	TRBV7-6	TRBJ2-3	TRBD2	CASSLAGVAGITDTQYF	TGTGCCAGCAGCTTAGCGGGGGTAGCGGGGATCACAGATACGCAGTATTTT
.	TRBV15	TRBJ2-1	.	CATSRVGGINEQFF	TGTGCCACCAGCAGAGTAGGAGGGATCAATGAGCAGTTCTTC
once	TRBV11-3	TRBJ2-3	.	CASSLGGREADTQYF	TGTGCCAGCAGCTTAGGGGGCAGGGAAGCAGATACGCAGTATTTT
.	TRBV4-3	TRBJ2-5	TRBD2	CASSQELGLHRGETQYF	TGCGCCAGCAGCCAAGAATTGGGACTACACCGGGGAGAGACCCAGTACTTC
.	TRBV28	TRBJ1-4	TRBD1	CASSLILGTGQGSTNEKLFF	TGTGCCAGCAGTTTGATTCTGGGAACGGGACAGGGTTCAACTAATGAAAAACTGTTTTTT
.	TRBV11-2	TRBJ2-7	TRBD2	CASSLELGLAGGGYEQYF	TGTGCCAGCAGCTTAGAGTTGGGGCTAGCGGGAGGAGGCTACGAGCAGTACTTC
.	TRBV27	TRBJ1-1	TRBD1	CASRRTGYTEAFF	TGTGCCAGCAGACGGACAGGTTACACTGAAGCTTTCTTT
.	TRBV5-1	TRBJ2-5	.	CASSSGTSQETQYF	TGCGCCAGCAGCTCGGGGACATCACAAGAGACCCAGTACTTC
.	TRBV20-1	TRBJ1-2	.	CSASEVNGYTF	TGCAGTGCTAGCGAGGTAAATGGCTACACCTTC
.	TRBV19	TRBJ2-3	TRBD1	CASRDRARSTRGTQYF	TGTGCCAGTAGGGACAGGGCACGCAGTACCCGTGGTACGCAGTATTTT
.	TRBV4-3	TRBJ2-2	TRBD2	CASSQGVAGATGELFF	TGCGCCAGCAGCCAAGGCGTAGCGGGGGCCACCGGGGAGCTGTTTTTT
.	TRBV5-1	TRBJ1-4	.	CASSSEGSNEKLFF	TGCGCCAGCAGCTCAGAGGGATCTAATGAAAAACTGTTTTTT
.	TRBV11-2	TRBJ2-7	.	CASNPNLSGEQYF	TGTGCCAGCAATCCAAATCTTTCGGGCGAGCAGTACTTC
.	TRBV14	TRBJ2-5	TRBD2	CASSHFGLAGEETQYF	TGTGCCAGCAGCCACTTTGGACTAGCGGGGGAAGAGACCCAGTACTTC
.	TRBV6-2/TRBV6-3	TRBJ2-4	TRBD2	CASSLAGGIAKNIQYF	TGTGCCAGCAGCTTAGCGGGGGGGATAGCCAAAAACATTCAGTACTTC
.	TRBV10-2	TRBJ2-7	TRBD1	CASRAGTGGYEQYF	TGCGCCAGCAGGGCCGGGACAGGGGGCTACGAGCAGTACTTC
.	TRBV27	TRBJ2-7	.	CASSTAGRGSYEQYF	TGTGCCAGCAGCACAGCCGGCAGGGGCTCCTACGAGCAGTACTTC